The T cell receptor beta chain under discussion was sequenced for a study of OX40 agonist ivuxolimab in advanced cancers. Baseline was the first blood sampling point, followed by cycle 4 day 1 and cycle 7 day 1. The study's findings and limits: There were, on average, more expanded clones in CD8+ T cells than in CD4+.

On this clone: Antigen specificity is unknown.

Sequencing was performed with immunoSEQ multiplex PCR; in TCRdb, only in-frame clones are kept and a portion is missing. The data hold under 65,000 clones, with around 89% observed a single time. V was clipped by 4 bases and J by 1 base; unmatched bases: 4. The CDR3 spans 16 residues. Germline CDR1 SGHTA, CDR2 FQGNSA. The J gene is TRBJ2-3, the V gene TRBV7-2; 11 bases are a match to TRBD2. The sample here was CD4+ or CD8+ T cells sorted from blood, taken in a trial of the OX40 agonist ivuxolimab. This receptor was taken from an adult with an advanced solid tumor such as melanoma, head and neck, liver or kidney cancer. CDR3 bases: TGTGCCAGCAGCTCCTTAGCGGGAGGGCGCACAGATACGCAGTATTTT. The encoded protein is CASSSLAGGRTDTQYF.